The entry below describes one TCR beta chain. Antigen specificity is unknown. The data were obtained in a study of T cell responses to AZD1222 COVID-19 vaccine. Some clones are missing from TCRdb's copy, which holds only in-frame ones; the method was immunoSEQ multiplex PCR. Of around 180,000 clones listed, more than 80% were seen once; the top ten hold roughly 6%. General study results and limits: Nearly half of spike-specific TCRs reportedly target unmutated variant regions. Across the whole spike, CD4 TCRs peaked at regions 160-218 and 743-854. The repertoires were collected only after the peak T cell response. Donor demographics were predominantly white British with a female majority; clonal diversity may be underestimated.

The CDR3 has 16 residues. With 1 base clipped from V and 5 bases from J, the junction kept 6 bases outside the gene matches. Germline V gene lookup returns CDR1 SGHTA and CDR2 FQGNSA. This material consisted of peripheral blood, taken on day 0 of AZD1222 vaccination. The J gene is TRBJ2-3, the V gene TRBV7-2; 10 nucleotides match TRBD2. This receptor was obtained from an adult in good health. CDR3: CASSLVSGGSIDTQYF. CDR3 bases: TGTGCCAGCAGCTTAGTTAGCGGGGGGTCAATAGATACGCAGTATTTT.